These 24 T cell receptor beta chains originate from one sample sequenced in a study of blood T cell repertoires in COVID-19. This table comes from immunoSEQ multiplex PCR, and its TCRdb copy is limited to in-frame clones, with some not included. The repertoire has 110,000 or so clones, over 75% of them found once; the top ten carry 1.5% to 1.8%. The source material was peripheral blood. The source of these receptors is a man between 50 and 59 years old with acute or convalescent COVID-19.

The chain recombines TRBV5-6 with TRBJ2-5; 9 positions agree with TRBD1. With 3 bases clipped from V and 7 bases from J, the junction kept 10 bases outside the gene matches. There are 15 residues in the CDR3. Germline CDR1 SGHDT, CDR2 YYEEEE. In nucleotides, the CDR3 is TGTGCCAGCAGCTCAATAGGGACAGGGAAGGGGACCCAGTACTTC. This encodes CASSSIGTGKGTQYF.

This chain uses TRBV2 with TRBJ2-6; TRBD1 agrees at 10 bases. The CDR3 contains 16 residues. From germline, CDR1 is SNHLY and CDR2 FYNNEI. J gave up 4 bases and V 5 bases, and 5 bases lay outside the gene matches. The CDR3 DNA reads TGTGCCAGCAGTTGGGGACAGGGGAGCGGGGCCAACGTCCTGACTTTC. Translated, it gives CASSWGQGSGANVLTF.

CDR3 amino acids: CASSLDRGSDEQYV. CDR3 coding DNA: TGTGCCAGCAGCCTCGACAGGGGAAGCGACGAGCAGTACGTC. V and J are TRBV2 and TRBJ2-7; 8 bases are a match to TRBD1. Germline CDR1 SNHLY, CDR2 FYNNEI. This CDR3 has 14 amino acids. V lost 6 bases and J lost 5; bases outside the gene matches: 9.

This clone was recorded once. The chain links TRBV3-1 (or the pseudogene TRBV3-2) to TRBJ2-1; 12 bases are a match to TRBD2. The J segment lost 15 bases and the V segment lost 3 bases, leaving 18 bases of the junction unmatched. Germline CDR1 reads LGHDT; CDR2 reads YNNKEL (reference sequence). The CDR3 is 17 residues long. The CDR3 loop is CASSQSEMGTSGGKRFF. As DNA, the CDR3 is TGTGCCAGCAGCCAGTCAGAAATGGGCACTAGCGGGGGGAAAAGGTTCTTC.

This chain uses TRBV27 with TRBJ1-6; tentatively, D is TRBD1 (6 bases). V was cut by 2 bases and J by 5 bases, with 10 bases left in between. Germline loops: CDR1 MNHEY, CDR2 SMNVEV (reference sequence). This CDR3 region has 15 residues. Here the CDR3 DNA reads TGTGCCAGCAGTTTACGGAGACAGGATAATTCACCCCTCCACTTT. Translation gives CASSLRRQDNSPLHF.

This clone has a handful of counts. The chain is built from TRBV5-4 and TRBJ1-1, with 9 nucleotides matching TRBD1. The CDR3 runs 15 residues. V lost 4 bases to trimming and J lost 3 bases; unmatched junction nucleotides: 7. The germline V gene has CDR1 SGHNT and CDR2 YYREEE (reference sequence). CDR3 sequence reads: CASSPGQGRHTEAFF. The CDR3, as DNA: TGTGCCAGCAGCCCAGGACAGGGGAGGCACACTGAAGCTTTCTTT.

The rearrangement joins TRBV2 to TRBJ1-1; 12 bases agree with TRBD1. CDR1 and CDR2 (germline): SNHLY, FYNNEI. The CDR3 covers 16 residues. V lost 5 bases, J lost 5 bases, and 9 bases stayed unmatched. The CDR3 nucleotides are TGTGCCAGCAGTATACCGGGACAGGGGGCGCAGACTGAAGCTTTCTTT. This translates into CASSIPGQGAQTEAFF.

The chain combines TRBV7-3 with TRBJ1-1; unclear D gene. The CDR3 totals 14 residues. V gave up 3 bases and J gave up 1 base, with 9 bases separating them. In germline, CDR1 is SGHTA, CDR2 FQGTGA. The CDR3, as DNA: TGTGCCAGCAGCTTGCAGCCGGGGAACACTGAAGCTTTCTTT. This codes for CASSLQPGNTEAFF. Full variable domain (remainder filled in from reference TRBV7-3 and TRBJ1-1): GAGVSQTPSNKVTEKGKYVELRCDPISGHTALYWYRQSLGQGPEFLIYFQGTGAADDSGLPNDRFFAVRPEGSVSTLKIQRTERGDSAVYLCASSLQPGNTEAFFGQGTRLTVV.

The J gene is TRBJ2-3, the V gene TRBV5-1, with 7 nucleotides matching TRBD2. The CDR3 sequence is 17 residues long. J lost 1 base, V lost 0 bases, and 8 bases had no gene match. Per the germline V gene, CDR1 is SGHRS and CDR2 is YFSETQ. The CDR3 region has the DNA TGCGCCAGCAGCTTGGTATCCGCGGGGGACCGCACAGATACGCAGTATTTT. Translated, it gives CASSLVSAGDRTDTQYF.

This clone came up once. The J gene is TRBJ1-2, the V gene TRBV28; no reliable D call. V gave up 4 bases and J gave up 8 bases, with 14 bases separating them. CDR3 length: 13 amino acids. Germline values: CDR1 MDHEN, CDR2 SYDVKM. The CDR3 protein is CASSSRWAGGYTF. The DNA for the CDR3 is TGTGCCAGCAGTTCCCGGTGGGCTGGGGGCTACACCTTC.

The count of this clone is one. J is TRBJ1-1 and V is TRBV5-6, with a weak D call TRBD1 (5 bases). Trimming cost V 1 base and J 3 bases, with 13 bases left between them. The CDR3 consists of 15 residues. In germline, CDR1 is SGHDT, CDR2 YYEEEE. The CDR3 bases are TGTGCCAGCAGCTTGAGGGGAACGACTTACACTGAAGCTTTCTTT. Protein product: CASSLRGTTYTEAFF.

The J gene is TRBJ1-6, the V gene TRBV5-6; 11 bases align to TRBD1. Germline V gene sequence: CDR1 SGHDT, CDR2 YYEEEE. J was trimmed by 8 bases and V by 4 bases; bases with no gene match: 2. This CDR3 has 14 residues. CDR3 in amino acids: CASSRDRGDSPLHF. Written as DNA, the CDR3 is TGTGCCAGCAGCCGGGACAGGGGGGATTCACCCCTCCACTTT.

The rearrangement links TRBV18 to TRBJ2-7; D is possibly TRBD2 (6 bases). The CDR3 length is 14 residues. The germline V and J ends were trimmed by 3 bases and 2 bases, with 11 bases remaining between them. CDR1 and CDR2 from the germline V gene are KGHSH and LQKENI. DNA for the CDR3: TGTGCCAGCTCACCCCGGAGGGAGGCCTACGAGCAGTACTTC. This gives the protein CASSPRREAYEQYF. Combining the CDR3 with reference TRBV18 and TRBJ2-7 gives the whole variable domain NAGVMQNPRHLVRRRGQEARLRCSPMKGHSHVYWYRQLPEEGLKFMVYLQKENIIDESGMPKERFSAEFPKEGPSILRIQQVVRGDSAAYFCASSPRREAYEQYFGPGTRLTVT.

The chain employs TRBV2 and TRBJ2-1; D uncertain. With 7 bases removed from V and 5 bases from J, the gap between germline ends came to 12 bases. Germline CDR1 reads SNHLY; CDR2 reads FYNNEI. The CDR3 is made up of 13 amino acids. Here the CDR3 DNA reads TGTGCCAGCACCGTTGACGGAGACAATGAGCAGTTCTTC. Translated: CASTVDGDNEQFF.

V usage is TRBV18 and J usage is TRBJ1-1, with a weak D call TRBD1 (5 bases). V lost 4 bases to trimming and J lost 6 bases, with 15 bases between them. From germline, CDR1 is KGHSH and CDR2 LQKENI. CDR3 length: 14 amino acids. The CDR3 region is CASSRQRPSPEAFF. CDR3 nucleotides: TGTGCCAGCTCACGACAGCGTCCCAGCCCTGAAGCTTTCTTT.

The chain carries TRBV6-1 and TRBJ1-3; tentatively, D is TRBD1 (5 bases). CDR1 MNHNS and CDR2 SASEGT come from the germline V gene. The ends were cut back, 3 bases at V and 4 bases at J, with 13 bases in the middle. This CDR3 spans 15 amino acids. CDR3 region: CASSDGTTTGNTIYF. The CDR3 nucleotides are TGTGCCAGCAGTGATGGGACTACCACGGGAAACACCATATATTTT.

This clone was seen more than once but under ten times. The J gene is TRBJ1-3, the V gene TRBV7-2; D is possibly TRBD1 (5 bases). The CDR3 totals 15 residues. With 1 base removed from V and 3 bases from J, the gap between germline ends came to 10 bases. From germline, CDR1 is SGHTA and CDR2 FQGNSA. The CDR3 here is CASSLVGGGGNTIYF. The CDR3 DNA reads TGTGCCAGCAGCTTAGTGGGGGGAGGTGGAAACACCATATATTTT. Filled out from reference TRBV7-2 and TRBJ1-3, the complete variable domain reads GAGVSQSPSNKVTEKGKDVELRCDPISGHTALYWYRQSLGQGLEFLIYFQGNSAPDKSGLPSDRFSAERTGGSVSTLTIQRTQQEDSAVYLCASSLVGGGGNTIYFGEGSWLTVV.

The chain joins TRBV5-1 to TRBJ2-2, with D uncertain. CDR1 SGHRS and CDR2 YFSETQ come from the germline V gene. The CDR3 is 14 amino acids. The ends were cut back, 4 bases at V and 7 bases at J, with 14 bases in the middle. CDR3 coding DNA: TGCGCCAGCAGCACCCCTGACTCGATCGGGGAGCTGTTTTTT. It codes for CASSTPDSIGELFF.

This chain uses TRBV21-1 with TRBJ2-7; the table's D gene call, TRBD1, was not cross checked with the DNA. TRBV21-1 is given as a pseudogene. CDR3 length: 15 amino acids. The DNA for the CDR3 is TGTGCCAGCAGCAGGTCCTTATGGACAAATTACGAGCAGTACGTC. Its protein product is CASSRSLWTNYEQYV.

V gene TRBV11-3 combines with J gene TRBJ2-2; 10 bases agree with TRBD1. V shed 1 base, J shed 5 bases, and the junction held 4 bases outside the gene matches. From germline, CDR1 is SGHNT and CDR2 YENEEA. This CDR3 comprises 16 residues. The CDR3 sequence is CASSLGQGAPTGELFF. CDR3 bases: TGTGCCAGCAGCTTAGGACAGGGGGCGCCAACCGGGGAGCTGTTTTTT.

The chain uses TRBV5-1 and TRBJ1-3, with TRBD1 matching 8 bases. Germline V CDR1 and CDR2: SGHRS, YFSETQ. J was trimmed by 4 bases and V by 5 bases; bases with no gene match: 8. The CDR3 is 15 residues long. The CDR3 loop reads CASRLYRGTGNTIYF. CDR3 bases: TGCGCCAGCAGGCTCTACAGGGGGACAGGAAACACCATATATTTT.

This chain uses TRBV5-4 with TRBJ1-4; 8 bases fit TRBD1. This CDR3 contains 16 residues. From germline, CDR1 is SGHNT and CDR2 YYREEE (reference sequence). Trimming at V came to 4 bases and at J to 0 bases, leaving 5 bases not matched to a gene. The DNA of the CDR3 is TGTGCCAGCAGCCCTGGACAGGGAGCAACTAATGAAAAACTGTTTTTT. It specifies CASSPGQGATNEKLFF. Filled out from reference TRBV5-4 and TRBJ1-4, the complete variable domain reads ETGVTQSPTHLIKTRGQQVTLRCSSQSGHNTVSWYQQALGQGPQFIFQYYREEENGRGNFPPRFSGLQFPNYSSELNVNALELDDSALYLCASSPGQGATNEKLFFGSGTQLSVL.

This clone was detected a few times. The chain uses TRBV19 and TRBJ2-1; TRBD2 agrees at 7 bases. The V segment lost 2 bases and the J segment 6 bases; nucleotides outside the gene matches: 1. Germline V gives CDR1 LNHDA, CDR2 SQIVND (reference sequence). The CDR3 sequence is 13 residues long. The CDR3 DNA is TGTGCCAGTAGTATAACGGGAGGCAATGAGCAGTTCTTC. It translates to CASSITGGNEQFF.

This clone was recorded only once. The chain couples TRBV7-6 to TRBJ2-2, with D unresolved. The V gene's germline CDR1 is SGHVS and CDR2 FNYEAQ. CDR3 size: 16 residues. V lost 0 bases to trimming and J lost 6 bases, with 14 bases between them. CDR3 protein: CASSLAVASRPGELFF. The CDR3 DNA follows: TGTGCCAGCAGCTTAGCGGTAGCCAGCCGGCCCGGGGAGCTGTTTTTT.